The T cell receptor (beta chain) under discussion was sequenced for a study of sequential checkpoint blockade in melanoma. Study details: First-line arms were nivolumab then ipilimumab, or the reverse, randomized 1:1. Both treatment sequences were followed by maintenance nivolumab.

V was shortened by 2 bases and J by 5 bases, with 7 bases between the two germline ends. CDR1 and CDR2 from the germline V gene are GTSNPN and SVGIG (reference sequence). This CDR3 spans 12 amino acids. Specified treatment: randomized to nivolumab then ipilimumab (arm A) or the reverse (arm B). DNA-damaging chemotherapy had not been given to any patient beforehand. Sorted cells were live CD3+CD8+, lacking CD19 and CD56, from PBMCs. The table came from immunoSEQ multiplex PCR; TCRdb's copy has only in-frame clones and leaves some out. The repertoire holds 40,000 or so clones, with 86% as singletons. This specimen consisted of CD8+ T cells sorted from blood (inferred from file names), obtained from a patient given nivolumab and ipilimumab in sequence. The V and J genes are TRBV30 and TRBJ2-1, with D hard to call. The TCR was taken from a human donor with melanoma. The CDR3 DNA reads as TGTGCCTGGAGTCAGAGGAACAATGAGCAGTTCTTC. Encoded protein: CAWSQRNNEQFF.